Sequencing of this T cell receptor (beta chain) was carried out in a study of spatial heterogeneity in lung cancer. Across the study: Mean representation of each unique TCR and UMI combination in the raw reads exceeded 8.5 occurrences.

Every TCR cDNA molecule bore its own unique molecular identifier. Using its own MiXCR run on the 5' RACE reads, TCRdb lists one record per CDR3 protein. Of 30,000 to 50,000 distinct CDR3 sequences listed, 5.8% were seen once; the top ten hold roughly 11%. Of note for this clonotype: Antigen unknown.

Regarding the study as a whole: Blood showed ubiquitous tumor TCRs more often at resection than at routine follow-up.

This CDR3 has 16 residues. V dropped 5 bases and J dropped 1 base, with 18 bases sitting between them. Germline values: CDR1 MDHEN, CDR2 SYDVKM. Time point defined: sample taken at primary tumor resection. The authors sequenced whole RNA from tumor, nontumor lung or frozen PBMC without sorting. Samples were donated by 72 untreated early-stage non-small cell lung cancer patients. This receptor was identified in a male donor with early-stage non-small cell lung cancer. This specimen was PBMCs, taken at surgery. The V call is TRBV28, the J call TRBJ2-7; a possible D gene is TRBD1 (5 bases). The CDR3 sequence is CASSQTDTPSSYEQYF. CDR3 DNA sequence: TGTGCCAGCAGTCAGACAGACACCCCATCGTCCTACGAGCAGTACTTC.